This T cell receptor beta chain was sequenced in a study of blood T cell repertoires in COVID-19. About the research overall: The origin of the acute and convalescent COVID-19 samples was the United States, Italy and Spain. The cDNA or gDNA used as material had been derived from T cells, B-cell-depleted T cells, or PBMCs.

Study processing details: For nucleated cells, counts were estimated from reference gene primer amplification. Profiled with immunoSEQ multiplex PCR; TCRdb holds only in-frame clones, not every one. The V and J calls and clone size are taken from that table; D and trimming were inferred from the DNA. The table includes hundreds of thousands of clones, 91% detected once. The CDR3 is made up of 14 amino acids. The V and J ends lost 7 bases and 3 bases respectively, with 15 bases between them. From germline, CDR1 is MDHEN and CDR2 SYDVKM. Sequenced sample: peripheral blood. J is TRBJ1-1 and V is TRBV28; D remains ambiguous. The source is a woman aged 18-29 years who had recovered from COVID-19. CDR3 bases: TGTGCCAGCATTTATCGGCGGCGGGACACTGAAGCTTTCTTT. Encoded protein: CASIYRRRDTEAFF.